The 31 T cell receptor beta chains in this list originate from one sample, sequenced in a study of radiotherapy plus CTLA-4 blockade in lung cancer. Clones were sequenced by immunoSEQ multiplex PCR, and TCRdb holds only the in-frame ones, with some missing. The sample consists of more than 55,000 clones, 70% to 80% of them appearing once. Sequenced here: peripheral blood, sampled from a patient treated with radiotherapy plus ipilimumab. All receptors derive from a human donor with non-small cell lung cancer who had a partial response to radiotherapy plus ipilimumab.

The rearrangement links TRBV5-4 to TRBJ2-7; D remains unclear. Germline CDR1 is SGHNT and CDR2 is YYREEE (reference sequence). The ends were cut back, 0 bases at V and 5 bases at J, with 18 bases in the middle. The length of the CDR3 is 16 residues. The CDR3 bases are TGTGCCAGCAGCTTGGGGTCAGGCGCAGCCGCCGACGAGCAGTACTTC. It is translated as CASSLGSGAAADEQYF.

CDR3 loop: CASSYSRTGYGYTF. DNA of the CDR3: TGTGCCAGCAGTTACTCCCGGACAGGGTATGGCTACACCTTC. J is TRBJ1-2 and V is TRBV6-5; 8 nucleotides match TRBD1. CDR3 length: 14 amino acids. The V gene's germline CDR1 is MNHEY and CDR2 SVGAGI. The ends lost 0 bases at V and 5 bases at J; junction bases unmatched: 2.

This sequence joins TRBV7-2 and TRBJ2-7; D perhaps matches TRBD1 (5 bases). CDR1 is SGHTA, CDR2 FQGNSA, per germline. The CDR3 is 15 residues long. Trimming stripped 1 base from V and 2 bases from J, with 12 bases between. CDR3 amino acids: CASSLEWGSTYEQYF. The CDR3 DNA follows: TGTGCCAGCAGCTTAGAGTGGGGCAGCACCTACGAGCAGTACTTC. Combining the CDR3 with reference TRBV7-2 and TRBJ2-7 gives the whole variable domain GAGVSQSPSNKVTEKGKDVELRCDPISGHTALYWYRQSLGQGLEFLIYFQGNSAPDKSGLPSDRFSAERTGGSVSTLTIQRTQQEDSAVYLCASSLEWGSTYEQYFGPGTRLTVT.

The CDR3 spells CASSAPGTGRYNEQFF. The CDR3, as DNA: TGTGCCAGCAGTGCCCCCGGGACTGGCCGTTACAATGAGCAGTTCTTC. The chain has TRBV6-1 and TRBJ2-1; TRBD2 is a possible D gene (6 bases). V was shortened by 4 bases and J by 4 bases, with 17 bases between the two germline ends. CDR1 MNHNS and CDR2 SASEGT come from the germline V gene. The CDR3 runs to 16 residues.

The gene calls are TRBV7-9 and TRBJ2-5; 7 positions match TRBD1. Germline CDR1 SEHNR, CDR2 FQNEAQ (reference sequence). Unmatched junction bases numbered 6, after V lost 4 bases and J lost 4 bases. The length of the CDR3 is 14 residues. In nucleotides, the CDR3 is TGTGCCAGCAGCTCACTGACAGGGCCAGAGACCCAGTACTTC. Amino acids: CASSSLTGPETQYF.

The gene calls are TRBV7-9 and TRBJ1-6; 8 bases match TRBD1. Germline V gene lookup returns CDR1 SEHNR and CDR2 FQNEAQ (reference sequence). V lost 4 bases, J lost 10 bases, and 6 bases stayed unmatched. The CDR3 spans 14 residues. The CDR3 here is CASSSSGGGSPLHF. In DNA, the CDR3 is TGTGCCAGCAGCTCGTCAGGGGGCGGCTCACCCCTCCACTTT.

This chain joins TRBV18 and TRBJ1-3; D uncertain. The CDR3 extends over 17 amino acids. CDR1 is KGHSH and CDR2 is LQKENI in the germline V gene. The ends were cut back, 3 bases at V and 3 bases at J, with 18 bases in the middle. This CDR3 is CASSPSSSGVGGNTIYF. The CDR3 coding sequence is TGTGCCAGCTCACCCAGCTCCTCAGGCGTTGGTGGAAACACCATATATTTT.

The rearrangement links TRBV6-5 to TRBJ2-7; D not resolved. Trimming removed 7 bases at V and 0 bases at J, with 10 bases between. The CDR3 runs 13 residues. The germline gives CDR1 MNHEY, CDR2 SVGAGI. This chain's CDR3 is CASTSLNSYEQYF. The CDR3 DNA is TGTGCCAGCACCTCCCTAAACTCCTACGAGCAGTACTTC.

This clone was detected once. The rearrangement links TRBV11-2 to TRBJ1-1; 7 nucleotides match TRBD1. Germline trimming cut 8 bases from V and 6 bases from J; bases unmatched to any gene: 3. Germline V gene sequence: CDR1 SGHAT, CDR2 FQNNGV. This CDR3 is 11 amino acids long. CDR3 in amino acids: CASLQGAEAFF. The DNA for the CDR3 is TGTGCCAGCCTTCAGGGGGCTGAAGCTTTCTTT.

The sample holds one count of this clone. This CDR3 reads CSVTGTGRFEQYF. DNA of the CDR3: TGCAGCGTGACCGGGACAGGGAGATTCGAGCAGTACTTC. The chain carries TRBV29-1 and TRBJ2-7; 9 bases are shared with TRBD1. Germline CDR1 is SQVTM and CDR2 is ANQGSEA. This CDR3 is built from 13 residues. The trim removed 6 bases at V and 6 bases at J, leaving 9 bases unmatched.

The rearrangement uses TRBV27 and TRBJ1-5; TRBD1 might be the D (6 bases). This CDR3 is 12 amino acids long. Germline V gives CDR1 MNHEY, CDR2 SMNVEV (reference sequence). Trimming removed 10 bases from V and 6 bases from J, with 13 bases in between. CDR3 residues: CATGRGGQPQHF. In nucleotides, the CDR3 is TGTGCCACTGGGAGGGGGGGTCAGCCCCAGCATTTT.

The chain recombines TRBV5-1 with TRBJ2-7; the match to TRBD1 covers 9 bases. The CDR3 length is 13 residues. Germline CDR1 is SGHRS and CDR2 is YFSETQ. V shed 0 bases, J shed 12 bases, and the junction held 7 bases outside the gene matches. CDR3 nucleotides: TGCGCCAGCAGCTTGGGGGACAGGGCTCAGTGGTACTTC. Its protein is CASSLGDRAQWYF. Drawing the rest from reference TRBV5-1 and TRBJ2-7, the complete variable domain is KAGVTQTPRYLIKTRGQQVTLSCSPISGHRSVSWYQQTPGQGLQFLFEYFSETQRNKGNFPGRFSGRQFSNSRSEMNVSTLELGDSALYLCASSLGDRAQWYFGPGTRLTVT.

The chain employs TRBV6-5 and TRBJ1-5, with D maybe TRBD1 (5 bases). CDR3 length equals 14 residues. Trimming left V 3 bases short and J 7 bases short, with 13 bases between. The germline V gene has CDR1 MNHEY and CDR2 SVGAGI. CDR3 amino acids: CASSYQGSRQPQHF. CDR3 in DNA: TGTGCCAGCAGTTATCAGGGTTCGCGGCAGCCCCAGCATTTT.

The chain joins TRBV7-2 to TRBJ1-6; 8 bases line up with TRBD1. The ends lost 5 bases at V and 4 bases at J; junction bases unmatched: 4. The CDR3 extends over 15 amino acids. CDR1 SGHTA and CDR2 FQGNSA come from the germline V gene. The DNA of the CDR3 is TGTGCCAGCAGCCCGGGACAGGATTATAATTCACCCCTCCACTTT. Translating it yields CASSPGQDYNSPLHF.

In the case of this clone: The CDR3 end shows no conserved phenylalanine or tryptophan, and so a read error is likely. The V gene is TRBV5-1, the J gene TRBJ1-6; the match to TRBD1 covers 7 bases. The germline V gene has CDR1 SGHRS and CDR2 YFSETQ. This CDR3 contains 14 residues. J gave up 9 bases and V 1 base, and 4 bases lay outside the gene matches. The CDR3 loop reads CASSLRQGGSPLHL. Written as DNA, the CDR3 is TGCGCCAGCAGCTTGCGACAGGGTGGTTCACCCCTCCACCTT.

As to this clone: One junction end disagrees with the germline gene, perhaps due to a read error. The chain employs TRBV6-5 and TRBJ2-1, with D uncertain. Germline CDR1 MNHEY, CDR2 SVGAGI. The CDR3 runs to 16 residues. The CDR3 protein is CASSYSTAGSSNEQFF. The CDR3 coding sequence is TGTGCCAGCAGTTACTCGACGGCAGGCTCCTCCAATGAGCAGTTCTTC.

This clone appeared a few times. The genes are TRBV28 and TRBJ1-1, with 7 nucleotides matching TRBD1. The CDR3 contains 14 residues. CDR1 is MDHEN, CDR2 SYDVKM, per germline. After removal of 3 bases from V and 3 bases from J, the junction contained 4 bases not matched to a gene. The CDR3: CASSFWQGDTEAFF. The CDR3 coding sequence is TGTGCCAGCAGTTTTTGGCAGGGGGACACTGAAGCTTTCTTT.

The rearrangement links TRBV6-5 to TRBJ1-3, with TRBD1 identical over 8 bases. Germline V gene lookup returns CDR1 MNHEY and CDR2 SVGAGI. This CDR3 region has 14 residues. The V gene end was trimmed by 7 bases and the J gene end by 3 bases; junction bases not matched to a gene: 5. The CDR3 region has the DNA TGTGCCAGCAATACAGGGGGGAGTGGAAACACCATATATTTT. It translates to CASNTGGSGNTIYF.

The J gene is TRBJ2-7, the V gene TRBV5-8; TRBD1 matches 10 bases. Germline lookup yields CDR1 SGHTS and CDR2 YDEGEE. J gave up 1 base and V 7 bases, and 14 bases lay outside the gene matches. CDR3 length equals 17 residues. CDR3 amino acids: CASHPTGGQKRSYEQYF. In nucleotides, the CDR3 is TGTGCCAGCCATCCGACAGGGGGCCAAAAACGTTCCTACGAGCAGTACTTC.

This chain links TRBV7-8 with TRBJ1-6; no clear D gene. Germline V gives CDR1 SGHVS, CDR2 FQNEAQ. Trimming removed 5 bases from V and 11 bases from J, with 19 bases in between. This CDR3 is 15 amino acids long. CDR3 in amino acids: CASSQKPGGGPPLHF. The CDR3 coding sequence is TGTGCCAGCAGCCAAAAGCCCGGAGGTGGGCCACCCCTCCACTTT.

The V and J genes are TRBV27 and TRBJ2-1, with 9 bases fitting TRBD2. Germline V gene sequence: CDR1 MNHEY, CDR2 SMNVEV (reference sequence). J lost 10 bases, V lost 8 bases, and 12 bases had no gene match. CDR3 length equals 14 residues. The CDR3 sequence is CASHLAGSPGEQFF. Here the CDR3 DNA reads TGTGCCAGCCACCTAGCGGGGTCCCCTGGGGAGCAGTTCTTC.

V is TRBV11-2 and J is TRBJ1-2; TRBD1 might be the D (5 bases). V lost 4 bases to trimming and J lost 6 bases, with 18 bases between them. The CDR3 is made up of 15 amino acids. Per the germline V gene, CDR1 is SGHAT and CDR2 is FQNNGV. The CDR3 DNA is TGTGCCAGCAGCTCCCTCCGGGGGAGGGCTGATGGCTACACCTTC. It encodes CASSSLRGRADGYTF. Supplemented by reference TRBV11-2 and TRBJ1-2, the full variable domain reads EAGVAQSPRYKIIEKRQSVAFWCNPISGHATLYWYQQILGQGPKLLIQFQNNGVVDDSQLPKDRFSAERLKGVDSTLKIQPAKLEDSAVYLCASSSLRGRADGYTFGSGTRLTVV.

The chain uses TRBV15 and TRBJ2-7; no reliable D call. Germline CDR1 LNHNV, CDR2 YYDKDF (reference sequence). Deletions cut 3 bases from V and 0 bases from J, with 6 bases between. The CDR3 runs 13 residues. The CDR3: CATSRALSYEQYF. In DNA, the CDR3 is TGTGCCACCAGCAGGGCCCTCTCCTACGAGCAGTACTTC.

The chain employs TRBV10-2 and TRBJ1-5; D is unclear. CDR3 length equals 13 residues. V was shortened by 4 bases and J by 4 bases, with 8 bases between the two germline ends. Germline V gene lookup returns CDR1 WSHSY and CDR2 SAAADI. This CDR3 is CASSGQFNQPQHF. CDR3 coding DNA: TGCGCCAGCAGTGGCCAGTTTAATCAGCCCCAGCATTTT.

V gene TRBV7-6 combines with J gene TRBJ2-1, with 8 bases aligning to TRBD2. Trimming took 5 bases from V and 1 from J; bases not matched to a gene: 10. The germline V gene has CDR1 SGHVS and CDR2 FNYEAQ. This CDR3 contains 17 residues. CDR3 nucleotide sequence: TGTGCCAGCAGCCCACGAAGCGCGGGGGGTTCCTACAATGAGCAGTTCTTC. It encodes CASSPRSAGGSYNEQFF.

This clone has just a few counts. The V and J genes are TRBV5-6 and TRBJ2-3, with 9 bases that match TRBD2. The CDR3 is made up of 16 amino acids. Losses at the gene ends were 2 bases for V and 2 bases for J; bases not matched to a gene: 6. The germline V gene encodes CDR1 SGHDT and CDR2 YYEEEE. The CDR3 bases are TGTGCCAGCAGCTTTGGGTCTAGCGGGACCACAGATACGCAGTATTTT. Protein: CASSFGSSGTTDTQYF.

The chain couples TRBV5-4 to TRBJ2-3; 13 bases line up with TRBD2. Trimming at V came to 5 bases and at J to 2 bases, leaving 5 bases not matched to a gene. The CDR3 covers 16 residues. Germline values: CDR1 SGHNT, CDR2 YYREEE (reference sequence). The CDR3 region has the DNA TGTGCCAGCAGTCGAGGGACTAGCGGGGACACAGATACGCAGTATTTT. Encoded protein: CASSRGTSGDTDTQYF.

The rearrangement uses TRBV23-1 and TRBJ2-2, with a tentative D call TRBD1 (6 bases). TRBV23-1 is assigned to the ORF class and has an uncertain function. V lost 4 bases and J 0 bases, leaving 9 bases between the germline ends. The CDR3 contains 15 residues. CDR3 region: CASSPGQPNTGELFF. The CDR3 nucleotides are TGCGCCAGCAGTCCTGGACAGCCGAACACCGGGGAGCTGTTTTTT.

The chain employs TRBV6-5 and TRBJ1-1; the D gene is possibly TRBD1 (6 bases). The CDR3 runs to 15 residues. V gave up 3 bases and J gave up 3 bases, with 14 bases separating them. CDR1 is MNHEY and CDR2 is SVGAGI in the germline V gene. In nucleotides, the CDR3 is TGTGCCAGCAGTTATCAGGGGCCTCGGGACACTGAAGCTTTCTTT. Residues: CASSYQGPRDTEAFF.

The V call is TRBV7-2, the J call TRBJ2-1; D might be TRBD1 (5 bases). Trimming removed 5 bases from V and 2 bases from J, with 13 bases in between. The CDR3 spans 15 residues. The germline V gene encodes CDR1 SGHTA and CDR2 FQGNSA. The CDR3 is CASSADSFPYNEQFF. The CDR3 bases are TGTGCCAGCAGCGCCGACAGTTTTCCCTACAATGAGCAGTTCTTC.

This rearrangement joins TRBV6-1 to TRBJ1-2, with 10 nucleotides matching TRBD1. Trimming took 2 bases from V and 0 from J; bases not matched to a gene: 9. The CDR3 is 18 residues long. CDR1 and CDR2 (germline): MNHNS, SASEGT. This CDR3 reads CASSEPTGTGVSNYGYTF. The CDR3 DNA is TGTGCCAGCAGTGAACCTACCGGGACAGGGGTCTCTAACTATGGCTACACCTTC.